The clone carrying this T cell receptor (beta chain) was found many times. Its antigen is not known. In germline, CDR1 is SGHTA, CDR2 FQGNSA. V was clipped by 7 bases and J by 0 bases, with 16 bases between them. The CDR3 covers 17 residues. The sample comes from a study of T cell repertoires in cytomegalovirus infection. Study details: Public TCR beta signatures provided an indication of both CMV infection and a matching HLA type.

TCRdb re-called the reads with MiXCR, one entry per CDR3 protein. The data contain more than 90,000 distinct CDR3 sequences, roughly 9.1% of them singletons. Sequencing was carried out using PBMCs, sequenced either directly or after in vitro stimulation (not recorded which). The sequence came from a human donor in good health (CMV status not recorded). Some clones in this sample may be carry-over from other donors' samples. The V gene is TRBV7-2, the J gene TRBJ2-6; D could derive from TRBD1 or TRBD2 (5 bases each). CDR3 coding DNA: TGTGCCAGCACCTCTTGGGGGAGTACCTCTGGGGCCAACGTCCTGACTTTC. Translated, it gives CASTSWGSTSGANVLTF.